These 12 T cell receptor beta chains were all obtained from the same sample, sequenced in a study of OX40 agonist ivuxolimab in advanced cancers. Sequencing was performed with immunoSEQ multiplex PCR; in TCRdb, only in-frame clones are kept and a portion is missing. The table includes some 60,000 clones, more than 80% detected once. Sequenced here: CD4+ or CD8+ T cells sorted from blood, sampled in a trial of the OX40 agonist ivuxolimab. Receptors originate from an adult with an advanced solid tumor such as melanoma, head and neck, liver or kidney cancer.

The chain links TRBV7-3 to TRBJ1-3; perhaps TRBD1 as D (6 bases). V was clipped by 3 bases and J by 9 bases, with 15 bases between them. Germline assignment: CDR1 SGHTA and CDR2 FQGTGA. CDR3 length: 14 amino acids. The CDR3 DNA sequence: TGTGCCAGCAGCTTGCAGGGGACACCGGGCACCATATATTTT. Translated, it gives CASSLQGTPGTIYF.

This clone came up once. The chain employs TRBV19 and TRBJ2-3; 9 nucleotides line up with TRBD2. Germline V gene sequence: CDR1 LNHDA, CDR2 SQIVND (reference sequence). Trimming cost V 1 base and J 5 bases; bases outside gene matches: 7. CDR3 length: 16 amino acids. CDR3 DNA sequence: TGTGCCAGTAGTATAGGAGGCGGGAGGGCTGGAGATACGCAGTATTTT. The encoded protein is CASSIGGGRAGDTQYF.

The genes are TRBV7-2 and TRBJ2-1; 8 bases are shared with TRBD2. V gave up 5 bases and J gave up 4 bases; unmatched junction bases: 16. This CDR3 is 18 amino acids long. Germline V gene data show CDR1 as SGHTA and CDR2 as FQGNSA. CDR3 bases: TGTGCCAGCAGCCCGCAAAGACTAGCGACGCGGGATTACAATGAGCAGTTCTTC. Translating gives CASSPQRLATRDYNEQFF.

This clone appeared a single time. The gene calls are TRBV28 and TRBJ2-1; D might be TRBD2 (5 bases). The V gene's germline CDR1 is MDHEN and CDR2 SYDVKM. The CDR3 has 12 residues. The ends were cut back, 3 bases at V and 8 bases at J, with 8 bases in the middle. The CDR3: CASSFGRDEQFF. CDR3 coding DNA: TGTGCCAGCAGTTTTGGGAGAGATGAGCAGTTCTTC.

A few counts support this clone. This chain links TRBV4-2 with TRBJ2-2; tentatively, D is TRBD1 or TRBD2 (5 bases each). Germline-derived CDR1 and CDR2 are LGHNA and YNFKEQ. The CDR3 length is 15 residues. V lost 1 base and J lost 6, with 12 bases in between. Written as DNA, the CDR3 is TGTGCCAGCAGCCAAGGGGGGTTAGGGGCCGGGGAGCTGTTTTTT. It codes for CASSQGGLGAGELFF.

The CDR3 bases are TGTGCCACCTCGCTGGCGGGAGGGAACAATGAGCAGTTCTTC. Protein product: CATSLAGGNNEQFF. This rearrangement joins TRBV18 to TRBJ2-1, with 9 bases fitting TRBD2. From germline, CDR1 is KGHSH and CDR2 LQKENI. V shed 10 bases and J 5 bases; nucleotides not matched to a gene: 9. CDR3 size: 14 residues.

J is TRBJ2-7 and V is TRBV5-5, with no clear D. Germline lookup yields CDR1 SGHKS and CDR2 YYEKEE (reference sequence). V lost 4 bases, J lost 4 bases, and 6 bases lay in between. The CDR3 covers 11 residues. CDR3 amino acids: CASSVGYEQYF. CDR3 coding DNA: TGTGCCAGCAGCGTCGGTTACGAGCAGTACTTC.

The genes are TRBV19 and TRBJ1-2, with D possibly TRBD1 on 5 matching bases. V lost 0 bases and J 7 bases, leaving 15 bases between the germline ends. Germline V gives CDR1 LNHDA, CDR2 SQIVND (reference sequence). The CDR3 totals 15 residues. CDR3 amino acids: CASSIDSGQRGGYTF. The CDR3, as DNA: TGTGCCAGTAGTATAGATTCAGGGCAACGCGGTGGCTACACCTTC.

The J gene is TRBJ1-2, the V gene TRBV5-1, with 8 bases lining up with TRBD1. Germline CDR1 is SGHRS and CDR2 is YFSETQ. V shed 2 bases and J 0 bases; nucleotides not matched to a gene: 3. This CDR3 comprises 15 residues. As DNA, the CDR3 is TGCGCCAGCAGCTTAGAACAGGGGGCTAACTATGGCTACACCTTC. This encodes CASSLEQGANYGYTF.

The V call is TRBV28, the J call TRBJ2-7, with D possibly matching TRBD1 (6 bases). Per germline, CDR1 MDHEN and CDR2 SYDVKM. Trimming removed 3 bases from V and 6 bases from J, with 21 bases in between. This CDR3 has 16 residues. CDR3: CASSLPWGQGRAEQYF. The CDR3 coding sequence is TGTGCCAGCAGTTTGCCTTGGGGACAAGGTCGGGCCGAGCAGTACTTC.

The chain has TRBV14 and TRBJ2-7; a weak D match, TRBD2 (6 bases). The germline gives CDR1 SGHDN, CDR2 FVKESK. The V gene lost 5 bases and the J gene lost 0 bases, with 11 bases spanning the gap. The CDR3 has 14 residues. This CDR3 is CASSEDYGSYEQYF. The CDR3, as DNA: TGTGCCAGCAGCGAGGACTACGGCTCCTACGAGCAGTACTTC. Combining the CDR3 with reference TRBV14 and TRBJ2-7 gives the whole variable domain EAGVTQFPSHSVIEKGQTVTLRCDPISGHDNLYWYRRVMGKEIKFLLHFVKESKQDESGMPNNRFLAERTGGTYSTLKVQPAELEDSGVYFCASSEDYGSYEQYFGPGTRLTVT.

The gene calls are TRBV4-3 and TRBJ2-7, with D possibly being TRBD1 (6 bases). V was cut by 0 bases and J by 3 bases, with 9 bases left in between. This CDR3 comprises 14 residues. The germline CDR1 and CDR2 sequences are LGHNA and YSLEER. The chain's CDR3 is CASSQDGGSYEQYF. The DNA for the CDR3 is TGCGCCAGCAGCCAAGATGGGGGCAGCTACGAGCAGTACTTC.